This TCR beta chain was captured in a study of shared clonotypes between healthy human individuals. CD8 cells classed as naive were CD45RO-negative and positively selected for CCR7, excluding terminally differentiated effector memory CD45RA+ cells. Losses at the gene ends were 4 bases for V and 4 bases for J; bases not matched to a gene: 15. Looked up from germline, CDR1 is SEHNR and CDR2 is FQNEAQ (reference sequence). This CDR3 is 17 amino acids long. Sequencing used immunoSEQ multiplex PCR; TCRdb keeps in-frame clones, though not all of them. The sample lists over 2,000,000 clones; roughly 95% were seen once.

The chain uses TRBV7-9 and TRBJ2-7; 8 bases are a match to TRBD2. Sequencing used naive CD8+ T cells from PBMCs. This TCR came from a man aged 18 to 35 in good health. Some clones in this sample may be carry-over from other donors' samples. CDR3 DNA: TGTGCCAGCAGCTCAACTCGGGAGGGGGTCTTCGTATACGAGCAGTACTTC. Translation: CASSSTREGVFVYEQYF. The full variable domain, with the rest looked up from reference TRBV7-9 and TRBJ2-7, is DTGVSQNPRHKITKRGQNVTFRCDPISEHNRLYWYRQTLGQGPEFLTYFQNEAQLEKSRLLSDRFSAERPKGSFSTLEIQRTEQGDSAMYLCASSSTREGVFVYEQYFGPGTRLTVT.